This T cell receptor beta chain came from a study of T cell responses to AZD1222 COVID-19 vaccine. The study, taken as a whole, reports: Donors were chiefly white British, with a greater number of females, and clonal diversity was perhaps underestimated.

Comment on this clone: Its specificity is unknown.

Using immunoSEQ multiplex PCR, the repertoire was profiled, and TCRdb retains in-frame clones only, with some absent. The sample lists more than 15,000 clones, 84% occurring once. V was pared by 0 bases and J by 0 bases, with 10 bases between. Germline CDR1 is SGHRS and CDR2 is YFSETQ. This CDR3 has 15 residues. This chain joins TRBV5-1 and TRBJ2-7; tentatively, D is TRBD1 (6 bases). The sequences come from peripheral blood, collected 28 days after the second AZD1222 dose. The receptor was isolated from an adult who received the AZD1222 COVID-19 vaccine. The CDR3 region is CASSLESDSSYEQYF. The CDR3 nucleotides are TGCGCCAGCAGCTTGGAATCGGACAGCTCCTACGAGCAGTACTTC.